This T cell receptor (beta chain) was retrieved from a study of blood T cell repertoires in COVID-19. Method: immunoSEQ multiplex PCR; TCRdb's copy keeps in-frame clones and lacks some. The table has 330,000 or so clones, 88% seen once. Sequenced input: PBMCs or T cells enriched from blood (not recorded which). This TCR came from a man younger than 40 who had recovered from COVID-19.

The CDR3 region has the DNA TGTGCCAGCAGCTTAGGAGGGTACGAGACCCAGTACTTC. This gives the protein CASSLGGYETQYF. The J gene is TRBJ2-5, the V gene TRBV7-2; possible D gene TRBD2, 5 bases. Trimming removed 1 base at V and 5 bases at J, with 8 bases between. In germline, CDR1 is SGHTA, CDR2 FQGNSA. This CDR3 is built from 13 residues.